This T cell receptor (beta chain) derives from a study of cytomegalovirus exposure and HLA in healthy donors. PCR employed 60 Vbeta and 13 Jbeta primers. Profiling relied on immunoSEQ multiplex PCR, and the TCRdb table lists in-frame clones only, not all of them. Of 150,000 to 200,000 clones in the sample, 75% were seen once. General study results and limits: Prior analysis indicated that the majority of TCR beta V segments exhibited productivity approximately 90% or approximately 30% of the time. Sequencing had likely introduced a cluster of highly shared sequence variants as an artifact. Follow-up analysis seemed to connect common viral pathogens with several of the most significant clusters identified. Cytomegalovirus association was listed for 150 or so TCR beta chains.

As for this clone: The antigen is not known.

V shed 6 bases and J shed 3 bases, with 12 bases lying between them. The germline V gene has CDR1 SQVTM and CDR2 ANQGSEA. This CDR3 is 12 amino acids long. The source of this sequence is a female donor in good health and CMV-seronegative. The chain has TRBV29-1 and TRBJ2-7, with D tentatively TRBD2 (6 bases). Material for sequencing was PBMCs. The CDR3 bases are TGCAGCGTAGGGCTGGGAGGCTACGAGCAGTACTTC. Its protein product is CSVGLGGYEQYF.